This T cell receptor beta chain was retrieved from a study of Ad26.COV2.S vaccination and SARS-CoV-2 variants. Study-level information: The trial was COV1001 and the donor's arm was Ad26.COV2.S. Participants got Ad26.COV2.S intramuscularly, once or twice 56 days apart.

This CDR3 has 14 residues. The germline V gene encodes CDR1 SGHNT and CDR2 YYREEE (reference sequence). Trimming took off 2 bases at V and 0 bases at J, with 9 bases between the two ends. The data were produced by immunoSEQ multiplex PCR, yet TCRdb's version contains in-frame clones alone and is incomplete. This table holds roughly 420,000 clones, roughly nine tenths found once. Treatment meaning: over 15 received Ad26.COV2.S at low or high dose, single or two shots; about 5 received placebo; per-sample allocation not given. It was on day 63 after the first vaccine or placebo injection that samples were taken.

This clonotype was obtained from a person aged 18 to 59 who received the Ad26.COV2.S COVID-19 vaccine or a placebo. The rearrangement links TRBV5-4 to TRBJ2-7; D ambiguous. The sample in question was peripheral blood, obtained in a trial of Ad26.COV2.S vaccine versus placebo. The DNA for the CDR3 is TGTGCCAGCAGCTTCAGCGCGAACTCCTACGAGCAGTACTTC. Translating it yields CASSFSANSYEQYF.